The source of this T cell receptor (beta chain) is a study of T cells in localized non-small cell lung cancer. Study-wide results and caveats: Uninvolved adjacent lung showed peak T cell clonality, exceeding tumor. Adjacent lung tissue had a median around 57 of the top 100 clones found in the tumor. Heterogeneity cannot be ruled out, as sequencing used one tumor region only. Greater blood T cell density accompanied longer overall survival.

Profiled with immunoSEQ multiplex PCR; TCRdb holds only in-frame clones, not every one. The repertoire consists of over 70,000 clones, with approximately 90% occurring once and the leading ten covering approximately 4%. Of note for this clone: What it binds is not known. The junction departs from the called germline gene at one end, perhaps through a read error.

This CDR3 has 13 residues. CDR1 is SSHAT and CDR2 is FNYEAQ in the germline V gene (reference sequence). This receptor was taken from a woman aged 35 to 70 with stage II squamous cell lung carcinoma. Sequenced here: PBMCs, sampled before any cancer treatment. The V gene is TRBV7-7, the J gene TRBJ1-6; no definite D call. The CDR3 is CASSPGPNSPLHF. In DNA form, the CDR3 reads TGTGCTAGCAGCCCCGGTCCTAATTCACCCCTCCACTTT.